This T cell receptor (beta chain) was sequenced in a study of shared clonotypes between healthy human individuals. An assay was performed, and its level was deep. Produced via immunoSEQ multiplex PCR; TCRdb's table is partial and in-frame only. The sample yields around 500,000 clones, 70% to 80% seen once. Donation came from healthy HIV-negative adults that had no recent acute infections or vaccinations. CDR1 MNHEY and CDR2 SVGAGI come from the germline V gene. The CDR3 extends over 15 amino acids. V dropped 8 bases and J dropped 2; count of bases not matched to a gene: 8. This clone was picked up one time.

The chain has TRBV6-5 and TRBJ1-3; TRBD1 matches 8 bases. The source is a woman between 40 and 50 years old in good health. Some clones in this sample may be carry-over from other donors' samples. The sequencing input was PBMCs. Here the CDR3 reads CASGPDREAGNTIYF. CDR3 nucleotides: TGTGCCAGCGGCCCGGACAGGGAGGCTGGAAACACCATATATTTT.